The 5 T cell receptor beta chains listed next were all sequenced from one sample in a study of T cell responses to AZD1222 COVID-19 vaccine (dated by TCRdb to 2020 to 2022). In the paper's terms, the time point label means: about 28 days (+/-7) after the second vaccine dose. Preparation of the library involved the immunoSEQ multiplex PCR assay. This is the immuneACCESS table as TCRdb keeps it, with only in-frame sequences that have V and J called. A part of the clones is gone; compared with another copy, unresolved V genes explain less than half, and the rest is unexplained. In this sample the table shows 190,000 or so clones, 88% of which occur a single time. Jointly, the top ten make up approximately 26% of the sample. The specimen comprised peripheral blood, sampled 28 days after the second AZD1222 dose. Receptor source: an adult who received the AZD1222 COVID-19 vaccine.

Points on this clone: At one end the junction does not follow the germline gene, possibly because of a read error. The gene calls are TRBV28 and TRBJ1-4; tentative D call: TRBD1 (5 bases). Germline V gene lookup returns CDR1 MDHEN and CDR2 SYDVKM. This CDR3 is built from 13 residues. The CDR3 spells CASMKGTNEKLFF. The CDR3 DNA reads TGTGCCAGCATGAAGGGGACTAACGAAAAACTGTTTTTT.

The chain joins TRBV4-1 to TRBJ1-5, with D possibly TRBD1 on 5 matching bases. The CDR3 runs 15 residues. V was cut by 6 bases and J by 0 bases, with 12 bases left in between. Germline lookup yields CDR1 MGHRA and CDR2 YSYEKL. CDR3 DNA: TGCGCCAGCAGATGGACATCAAATAGCAATCAGCCCCAGCATTTT. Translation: CASRWTSNSNQPQHF.

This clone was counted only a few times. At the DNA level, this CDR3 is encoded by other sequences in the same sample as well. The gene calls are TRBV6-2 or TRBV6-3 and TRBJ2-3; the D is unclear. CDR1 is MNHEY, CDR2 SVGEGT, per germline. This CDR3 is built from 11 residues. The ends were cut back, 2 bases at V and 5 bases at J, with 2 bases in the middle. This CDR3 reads CASSYGDTQYF. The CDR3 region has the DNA TGTGCCAGCAGTTACGGAGATACGCAGTATTTT.

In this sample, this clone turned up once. For the CDR3, the DNA is TGTGCCAGCGGGGGACTAGCGGGAAGGAGGGAGCTGTTTTTT. The encoded protein is CASGGLAGRRELFF. The V call is TRBV2, the J call TRBJ2-2, with 13 bases identical to TRBD2. Per germline, CDR1 SNHLY and CDR2 FYNNEI. This CDR3 is built from 14 residues. V was clipped by 8 bases and J by 9 bases; unmatched bases: 6.

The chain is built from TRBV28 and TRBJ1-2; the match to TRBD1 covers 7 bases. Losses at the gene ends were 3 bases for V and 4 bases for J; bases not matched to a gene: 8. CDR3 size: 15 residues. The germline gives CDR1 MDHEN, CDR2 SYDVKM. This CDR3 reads CASSLLVTGSYGYTF. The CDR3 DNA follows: TGTGCCAGCAGTTTGCTAGTGACAGGGTCCTATGGCTACACCTTC.